A selection of T cell receptor beta chains follows, all from one sample in a study of T cell repertoires in cytomegalovirus infection. TCRdb itself ran the reads through MiXCR, one entry per CDR3 protein. The table has more than 150,000 distinct CDR3 sequences, about 21% seen once. Source material: PBMCs. The receptor set was obtained from a human donor in good health (CMV status not recorded). Some clones in this sample may be carry-over from other donors' samples. CDR3s include the opening cysteine and the closing phenylalanine or tryptophan. Each record gives: clone size, J gene, D gene, V gene, CDR3 length, CDR3 DNA, CDR3 protein. A D gene is named only where the DNA matches it firmly. A row's size may be missing; if present it is once, few, many or a size class.

abundance: few; j_gene: TRBJ2-2; d_gene: TRBD1; v_gene: TRBV5-1; len: 14; CDR3nt: TGCGCCAGCAGGGACAGGGGCGTCACCGGGGAGCTGTTTTTT; CDR3aa: CASRDRGVTGELFF
abundance: few; j_gene: TRBJ2-5; d_gene: TRBD2; v_gene: TRBV7-3; len: 13; CDR3nt: TGTGCCAGCAGCTTAGAACTAGCGGAGACCCAGTACTTC; CDR3aa: CASSLELAETQYF
abundance: few; j_gene: TRBJ1-1; d_gene: .; v_gene: TRBV29-1; len: 12; CDR3nt: TGCAGCGTTATACGAACGAACACTGAAGCTTTCTTT; CDR3aa: CSVIRTNTEAFF
abundance: .; j_gene: TRBJ2-1; d_gene: .; v_gene: TRBV7-8; len: 13; CDR3nt: TGTGCCAGCAGCTTAGGGGGGGAGAATGTGCAGTTCTTC; CDR3aa: CASSLGGENVQFF
abundance: many; j_gene: TRBJ2-3; d_gene: .; v_gene: TRBV7-2; len: 15; CDR3nt: TGTGCCAGCAGCTTAGGACCCGCGGGCACAGATACGCAGTATTTT; CDR3aa: CASSLGPAGTDTQYF
abundance: once; j_gene: TRBJ2-7; d_gene: TRBD1; v_gene: TRBV29-1; len: 15; CDR3nt: TGCAGCGCCCAGGAAGGGACAGGGCGACTACGCGAGCAGTACTTC; CDR3aa: CSAQEGTGRLREQYF
abundance: few; j_gene: TRBJ1-2; d_gene: .; v_gene: TRBV9; len: 16; CDR3nt: TGTGCCAGCAGCGTAGCCCCCATCGGGGCTAACTATGGCTACACCTTC; CDR3aa: CASSVAPIGANYGYTF
abundance: many; j_gene: TRBJ1-1; d_gene: .; v_gene: TRBV12-5; len: 15; CDR3nt: TGTGCTAGTGGTTTGGCCGTGACAGGGAACACTGAAGCTTTCTTT; CDR3aa: CASGLAVTGNTEAFF
abundance: many; j_gene: TRBJ2-7; d_gene: TRBD1; v_gene: TRBV7-8; len: 15; CDR3nt: TGTGCCAGCAGCCCTTGGACAGGCGTACCCTACGAGCAGTACTTC; CDR3aa: CASSPWTGVPYEQYF
abundance: many; j_gene: TRBJ2-1; d_gene: TRBD1; v_gene: TRBV7-2; len: 14; CDR3nt: TGTGCCAGCACCCCAGGCAGGGGGTCACGAGAGCAGTTCTTC; CDR3aa: CASTPGRGSREQFF
abundance: many; j_gene: TRBJ1-5; d_gene: .; v_gene: TRBV5-1; len: 13; CDR3nt: TGCGCCAGCAGCTTTCAGGGCGGTCAGCCCCAGCATTTT; CDR3aa: CASSFQGGQPQHF
abundance: few; j_gene: TRBJ1-2; d_gene: TRBD1; v_gene: TRBV19; len: 14; CDR3nt: TGTGCCAGTAGTTCCGGACAGGCCCACTATGGCTACACCTTC; CDR3aa: CASSSGQAHYGYTF
abundance: few; j_gene: TRBJ1-6; d_gene: .; v_gene: TRBV6-1; len: 12; CDR3nt: TGTGCCAGCAGTTTAGGAGTCTCACCCCTCCACTTT; CDR3aa: CASSLGVSPLHF
abundance: .; j_gene: TRBJ1-6; d_gene: .; v_gene: TRBV5-6; len: 15; CDR3nt: TGTGCCAGCAGCTTGAAGCTTACCTATAATTCACCCCTCCACTTT; CDR3aa: CASSLKLTYNSPLHF
abundance: few; j_gene: TRBJ1-2; d_gene: TRBD1; v_gene: TRBV5-1; len: 15; CDR3nt: TGCGCCAGCAGCCCGGACAGGCGGACTAACTATGGCTACACCTTC; CDR3aa: CASSPDRRTNYGYTF
abundance: .; j_gene: TRBJ1-1; d_gene: .; v_gene: TRBV29-1; len: 13; CDR3nt: TGCAGCGTTGAAGGGCAGTCGAACACTGAAGCTTTCTTT; CDR3aa: CSVEGQSNTEAFF
abundance: few; j_gene: TRBJ1-1; d_gene: .; v_gene: TRBV19; len: 15; CDR3nt: TGTGCCAGTAGTAATTCCGGAACTGGGAACACTGAAGCTTTCTTT; CDR3aa: CASSNSGTGNTEAFF
abundance: many; j_gene: TRBJ2-1; d_gene: TRBD2; v_gene: TRBV11-3; len: 18; CDR3nt: TGTGCCAGCAGCTTAGACCGCCTAGCGGGAGGCTCCTACAATGAGCAGTTCTTC; CDR3aa: CASSLDRLAGGSYNEQFF
abundance: many; j_gene: TRBJ2-2; d_gene: .; v_gene: TRBV4-2; len: 16; CDR3nt: TGTGCCAGCAGCCCCCACGGGCTTTCGGACACCGGGGAGCTGTTTTTT; CDR3aa: CASSPHGLSDTGELFF
abundance: few; j_gene: TRBJ1-5; d_gene: TRBD1; v_gene: TRBV6-2/TRBV6-3; len: 14; CDR3nt: TGTGCCAGCAGACCCGGACAGGGGAGACAGCCCCAGCATTTT; CDR3aa: CASRPGQGRQPQHF
abundance: many; j_gene: TRBJ2-2; d_gene: .; v_gene: TRBV7-8; len: 15; CDR3nt: TGTGCCAGCAGCTTAGCCAGCAGCAACACCGGGGAGCTGTTTTTT; CDR3aa: CASSLASSNTGELFF
abundance: .; j_gene: TRBJ1-2; d_gene: .; v_gene: TRBV12-3/TRBV12-4; len: 13; CDR3nt: TGTGCCAGCAGTTTCTCAGGGGAGCGGGGCTACACCTTC; CDR3aa: CASSFSGERGYTF
abundance: .; j_gene: TRBJ2-3; d_gene: .; v_gene: TRBV11-2; len: 15; CDR3nt: TGTGCCAGCAGCCAGATGGTTTCCTCCACAGATACGCAGTATTTT; CDR3aa: CASSQMVSSTDTQYF
abundance: .; j_gene: TRBJ2-3; d_gene: TRBD2; v_gene: TRBV4-3; len: 18; CDR3nt: TGCGCCCGCAGCCAGACTCTACGCGCTAGCGGGAGAAGGGATACGCAGTATTTT; CDR3aa: CARSQTLRASGRRDTQYF
abundance: once; j_gene: TRBJ2-4; d_gene: TRBD1; v_gene: TRBV2; len: 15; CDR3nt: TGTGCCAGCAGTGCCGGGACAGGGGGTGTAAACATTCAGTACTTC; CDR3aa: CASSAGTGGVNIQYF
abundance: .; j_gene: TRBJ2-7; d_gene: TRBD1; v_gene: TRBV6-2/TRBV6-3; len: 15; CDR3nt: TGTGCCAGCAGTTACGGGACAGGGGGCCCCTACGAGCAGTACTTC; CDR3aa: CASSYGTGGPYEQYF
abundance: few; j_gene: TRBJ1-2; d_gene: TRBD1; v_gene: TRBV11-2; len: 16; CDR3nt: TGTGCCAGCAGCCCCGCCCCCTCAGGGGGAAACTATGGCTACACCTTC; CDR3aa: CASSPAPSGGNYGYTF
abundance: .; j_gene: TRBJ2-7; d_gene: .; v_gene: TRBV9; len: 15; CDR3nt: TGTACCAGCAGCGTAGTCGGGGCCGCTAGCGACGAGCAGTACTTC; CDR3aa: CTSSVVGAASDEQYF
abundance: many; j_gene: TRBJ1-1; d_gene: .; v_gene: TRBV11-2; len: 15; CDR3nt: TGTGCCAGCAGCTTAGACCCCGGGGACCTAACTGAAGCTTTCTTT; CDR3aa: CASSLDPGDLTEAFF
abundance: once; j_gene: TRBJ1-4; d_gene: .; v_gene: TRBV7-9; len: 17; CDR3nt: TGTGCCAGCACCCAGACGGGGTTGCCGGCGACTAATGAAAAACTGTTTTTT; CDR3aa: CASTQTGLPATNEKLFF
abundance: few; j_gene: TRBJ2-3; d_gene: .; v_gene: TRBV19; len: 13; CDR3nt: TGTGCCACTCAAATCCAGCATGCAGATACGCAGTATTTT; CDR3aa: CATQIQHADTQYF
abundance: few; j_gene: TRBJ1-5; d_gene: TRBD1; v_gene: TRBV20-1; len: 17; CDR3nt: TGCAGTGCTAGGGCCGGGACAGGGACTGGTCTTGGGCAGCCCCAGCATTTT; CDR3aa: CSARAGTGTGLGQPQHF
abundance: .; j_gene: TRBJ2-1; d_gene: .; v_gene: TRBV6-1; len: 12; CDR3nt: TGTGCCAGCAGTGGAAAGGTCAATGAGCAGTTCTTC; CDR3aa: CASSGKVNEQFF
abundance: .; j_gene: TRBJ2-4; d_gene: .; v_gene: TRBV11-2; len: 13; CDR3nt: TGTGCCAGCAGCTTAGAAGGGTGGAACATTCAGTACTTC; CDR3aa: CASSLEGWNIQYF
abundance: many; j_gene: TRBJ2-5; d_gene: .; v_gene: TRBV7-2; len: 15; CDR3nt: TGTGCCAGCAGCCGACCACCTACTAGCCCGGGGACCCAGTACTTC; CDR3aa: CASSRPPTSPGTQYF
abundance: few; j_gene: TRBJ2-7; d_gene: .; v_gene: TRBV7-9; len: 17; CDR3nt: TGTGCCAGCAGCCCCCGTGCCGGGCCGACAGCGGGTCACGAGCAGTACTTC; CDR3aa: CASSPRAGPTAGHEQYF
abundance: .; j_gene: TRBJ2-3; d_gene: .; v_gene: TRBV28; len: 15; CDR3nt: TGTGCCAGCCAACCCAGGGGAGAGAGGACAGATACGCAGTATTTT; CDR3aa: CASQPRGERTDTQYF
abundance: .; j_gene: TRBJ2-3; d_gene: TRBD2; v_gene: TRBV20-1; len: 14; CDR3nt: TGCAGTGCGGAGACTAGCGCATACACAGATACGCAGTATTTT; CDR3aa: CSAETSAYTDTQYF